This T cell receptor beta chain was sequenced in a study of blood T cells in healthy people across ages. The CDR3 is 16 amino acids. The germline V and J ends were trimmed by 0 bases and 2 bases, with 11 bases remaining between them. The V gene's germline CDR1 is LGHNA and CDR2 YSLEER. Broader study findings: A roughly linear age-dependent decrease characterized TCR beta diversity per million T cells.

On this clonotype: The antigen remains unidentified.

A sample-barcoded 5' primer and a J-beta primer mix were used in a second PCR of roughly 7 to 12 cycles. TCRdb recomputed calls from the 5' RACE reads with MiXCR, one row per CDR3 protein. The data hold over a million distinct CDR3 sequences, with under 30% observed a single time. The same sample was also used in a study of T cells of mothers and their children. This second report adds: Material was donated by three healthy Caucasian mothers and their six children. Every microgram of extracted RNA entered cDNA synthesis, around 1.5 ug per 15 ul. The search for persistent microchimeric T cell clones detected none.

The specimen was blood. The receptor was derived from a girl aged 2-10 years in good health. The genes are TRBV4-3 and TRBJ1-3; D call uncertain. CDR3 in amino acids: CASSQDRGITGNTIYF. CDR3 nucleotide sequence: TGCGCCAGCAGCCAAGATCGGGGTATAACTGGAAACACCATATATTTT.